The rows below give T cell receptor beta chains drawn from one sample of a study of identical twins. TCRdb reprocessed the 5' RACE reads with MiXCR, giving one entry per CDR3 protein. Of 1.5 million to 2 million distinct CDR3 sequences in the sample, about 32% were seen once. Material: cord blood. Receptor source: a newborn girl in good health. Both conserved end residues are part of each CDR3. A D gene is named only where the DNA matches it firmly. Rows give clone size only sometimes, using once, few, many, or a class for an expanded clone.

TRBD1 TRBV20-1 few CSAKDRVSNQPQHF
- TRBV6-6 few CASSYFDGTPGELFF
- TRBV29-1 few CSVEDGAFF
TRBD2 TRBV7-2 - CASSLGGGAAEQYF
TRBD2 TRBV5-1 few CASSLDGGGYNEQYF
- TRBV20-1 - CSAGFTDTQYF
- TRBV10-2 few CASLLLLGYNEQFF
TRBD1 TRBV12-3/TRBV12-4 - CASRIETGGSAFF
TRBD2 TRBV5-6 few CASSLTAGGSSSYNEQFF
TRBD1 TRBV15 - CATSSYSGTGVVDTQYF
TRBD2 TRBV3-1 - CASSPMVAGYEQYF
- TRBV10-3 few CAISAGVRDGYTF
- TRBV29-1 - CSVAQMDRTDTQYF
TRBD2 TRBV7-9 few CASPLFTSGRGNEQFF
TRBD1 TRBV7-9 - CASSSPRQGNNSPLHF
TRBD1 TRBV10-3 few CAIQDREATEAFF
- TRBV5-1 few CASSPGPTGPNTEAFF
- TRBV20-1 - CSARDLLAPSSYNEQFF
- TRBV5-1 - CATSSGSGGTEAFF
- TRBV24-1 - CATSRTSTAGELFF
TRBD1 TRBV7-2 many CASSLDRGRYGYTF
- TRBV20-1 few CSAREGSGTYTDTQYF
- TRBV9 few CASSVAPVDTQYF
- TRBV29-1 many CSVVPITATSTDTQYF
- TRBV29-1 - CSANANTGELFF
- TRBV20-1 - CSARGSRTYSNQPQHF
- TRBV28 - CASSLRKATVAKNIQYF
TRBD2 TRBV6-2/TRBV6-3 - CASNDRTSFYNEQFF
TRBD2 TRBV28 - CASASWGGRNYEQYF
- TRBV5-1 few CASSLEGAGVLSTDTQYF
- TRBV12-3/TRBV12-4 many CASRGRGNTEAFF
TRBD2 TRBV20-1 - CSARVASGGNTDTQYF
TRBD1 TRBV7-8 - CASNLARTGGGGYTF
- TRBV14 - CAGSQRGNYGYTF
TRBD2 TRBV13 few CASSRGLAGYKQETQYF
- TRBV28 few CASSLWYHMGPTDTQYF
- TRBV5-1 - CASSDPRGGRQETQYF
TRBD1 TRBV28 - CASRDSIYGYTF
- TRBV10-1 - CASSEWSGSYNEQFF
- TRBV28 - CASSFGGIKYERYF
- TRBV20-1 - CSARVTGLGDEQYF
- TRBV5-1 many CASSPQTRIPIYNEQFF
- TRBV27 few CASSLSGEGYGYTF
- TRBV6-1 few CASSGSGQGYQPQHF
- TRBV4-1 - CASSQAERLFF
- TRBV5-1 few CASSRRGGTEAFF
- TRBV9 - CASSLDVSLSYNSPLHF
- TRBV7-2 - CASSLYGGAVPPDTQYF
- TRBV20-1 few CSARDPGQGRTDTQYF